The 24 T cell receptor beta chains presented below share a single source sample, sequenced in a study of blood T cell repertoires in COVID-19. Data came from immunoSEQ multiplex PCR; TCRdb stores just in-frame clones and leaves some out. The data hold 70,000 to 90,000 clones, with 70% to 90% observed a single time. What was sequenced was peripheral blood. These receptors were taken from a man older than 75 with active or convalescent COVID-19.

This rearrangement joins TRBV6-4 to TRBJ2-7; possible D gene TRBD2, 6 bases. The CDR3 loop spans 17 amino acids. Trimming shortened V by 7 bases and J by 2 bases, and 24 bases separated the two germline ends. The V gene's germline CDR1 is MRHNA and CDR2 SNTAGT. The CDR3 nucleotides are TGTGCCAGCACCCATGTTAGCCCAGAGCGGGCTGCCTACGAGCAGTACGTC. It codes for CASTHVSPERAAYEQYV.

The chain couples TRBV28 to TRBJ2-2; possible D gene TRBD1, 5 bases. The CDR3 length is 11 residues. Trimming removed 10 bases from V and 6 bases from J, with 9 bases in between. Germline CDR1 reads MDHEN; CDR2 reads SYDVKM. The CDR3 DNA sequence: TGTGCCACTAGGGGTTCCGGGGAGCTGTTTTTT. The encoded protein is CATRGSGELFF.

The chain employs TRBV5-1 and TRBJ1-3; 9 bases are a match to TRBD1. V lost 4 bases to trimming and J lost 0 bases; unmatched junction nucleotides: 5. CDR3 length: 16 amino acids. Per germline, CDR1 SGHRS and CDR2 YFSETQ. This CDR3 reads CASSDGQGSSGNTIYF. In nucleotides, the CDR3 is TGCGCCAGCAGCGACGGACAGGGGTCCTCTGGAAACACCATATATTTT.

The V gene is TRBV11-1, the J gene TRBJ2-3; 8 bases agree with TRBD2. The CDR3 is made up of 16 amino acids. The trim removed 5 bases at V and 4 bases at J, leaving 11 bases unmatched. Germline CDR1 is SGHAT and CDR2 is FQDESV (reference sequence). The DNA for the CDR3 is TGTGCCAGCAGCCCCCAGGGTAGCGGGATTGCAGATACGCAGTATTTT. It is translated as CASSPQGSGIADTQYF.

The genes are TRBV21-1 and TRBJ1-5. TRBV21-1 is designated a pseudogene. This CDR3 has 15 amino acids. CDR3 residues: CASVKGRYSNQPQHF. DNA for the CDR3: TGTGCCAGCGTTAAAGGGAGGTATAGCAATCAGCCCCAGCATTTT.

The chain joins TRBV18 to TRBJ2-3; D not certain. This CDR3 is built from 12 residues. The V end was cut by 3 bases, the J end by 2 bases, with 3 bases between. Germline lookup yields CDR1 KGHSH and CDR2 LQKENI. The CDR3 DNA reads as TGTGCCAGCTCACCCTACACAGATACGCAGTATTTT. It specifies CASSPYTDTQYF.

V gene TRBV6-5 combines with J gene TRBJ1-2; D possibly corresponds to TRBD1 (5 bases). Germline values: CDR1 MNHEY, CDR2 SVGAGI. Trimming stripped 6 bases from V and 2 bases from J, with 10 bases between. The CDR3 totals 13 residues. The CDR3, as DNA: TGTGCCAGCAGGATGGACAAAAACTATGGCTACACCTTC. Protein: CASRMDKNYGYTF.

The chain is built from TRBV10-3 and TRBJ1-1; possibly TRBD1 for D (6 bases). This CDR3 has 12 residues. Germline V lookup: CDR1 ENHRY, CDR2 SYGVKD. Trimming stripped 0 bases from V and 11 bases from J, with 10 bases between. Here the CDR3 reads CAISESGTNAFF. CDR3 nucleotides: TGTGCCATCAGTGAGTCGGGGACAAATGCTTTCTTT.

This rearrangement joins TRBV6-6 to TRBJ1-3; no clear D. The CDR3 is made up of 14 amino acids. The germline V gene has CDR1 MNHNY and CDR2 SVGAGI (reference sequence). Trimming shortened V by 3 bases and J by 0 bases, and 6 bases separated the two germline ends. This chain's CDR3 is CASSYGLSGNTIYF. Written as DNA, the CDR3 is TGTGCCAGCAGTTATGGGCTCTCTGGAAACACCATATATTTT.

This rearrangement joins TRBV19 to TRBJ1-2, with D perhaps TRBD1 (5 bases). Germline lookup yields CDR1 LNHDA and CDR2 SQIVND (reference sequence). The V and J ends lost 6 bases and 8 bases respectively, with 10 bases between them. The CDR3 loop spans 11 amino acids. For the CDR3, the DNA is TGTGCCAGTAGGGGGCTGGAGGGCTACACCTTC. Amino acids: CASRGLEGYTF.

The chain combines TRBV24-1 with TRBJ2-1; 7 nucleotides align to TRBD2. CDR1 is KGHDR, CDR2 SFDVKD, per germline. CDR3 length: 15 amino acids. V trimming: 4 bases; J trimming: 8 bases; junction bases outside the gene matches: 10. For the CDR3, the DNA is TGTGCCACCAGTGACCGGGGCGGGAGTATCGATGAGCAGTTCTTC. Protein sequence: CATSDRGGSIDEQFF.

This sequence joins TRBV5-1 and TRBJ2-1; 10 bases align to TRBD1. The CDR3 spans 15 residues. CDR1 SGHRS and CDR2 YFSETQ come from the germline V gene. V dropped 2 bases and J dropped 6; count of bases not matched to a gene: 5. Written as DNA, the CDR3 is TGCGCCAGCAGCTTCGGGACAGGGGTTTCCAATGAGCAGTTCTTC. This codes for CASSFGTGVSNEQFF.

The chain recombines TRBV9 with TRBJ1-5; no firm D call. V dropped 3 bases and J dropped 6 bases, with 10 bases sitting between them. The CDR3 is made up of 13 amino acids. Germline CDR1 reads SGDLS; CDR2 reads YYNGEE. The CDR3 region is CASSADVSQPQHF. The CDR3 region has the DNA TGTGCCAGCAGCGCCGATGTTAGTCAGCCCCAGCATTTT.

The rearrangement joins TRBV19 to TRBJ1-1; 7 nucleotides agree with TRBD1. This CDR3 spans 15 amino acids. With 8 bases clipped from V and 1 base from J, the junction kept 10 bases outside the gene matches. Germline values: CDR1 LNHDA, CDR2 SQIVND (reference sequence). The CDR3 loop is CASWIRGPGNTEAFF. In nucleotides, the CDR3 is TGTGCCAGTTGGATTAGGGGGCCTGGGAACACTGAAGCTTTCTTT. Filled out from reference TRBV19 and TRBJ1-1, the complete variable domain reads DGGITQSPKYLFRKEGQNVTLSCEQNLNHDAMYWYRQDPGQGLRLIYYSQIVNDFQKGDIAEGYSVSREKKESFPLTVTSAQKNPTAFYLCASWIRGPGNTEAFFGQGTRLTVV.

This clone was seen a single time. The rearrangement joins TRBV6-4 to TRBJ1-2; TRBD1 aligns across 9 bases. J gave up 0 bases and V 5 bases, and 4 bases lay outside the gene matches. Germline V gene lookup returns CDR1 MRHNA and CDR2 SNTAGT. There are 15 residues in the CDR3. CDR3 coding DNA: TGTGCCAGCAGTTGGTGGACAGGGGCTAACTATGGCTACACCTTC. It is translated as CASSWWTGANYGYTF.

V gene TRBV6-5 combines with J gene TRBJ1-6, with D perhaps matching TRBD1 (6 bases). The length of the CDR3 is 14 residues. With 4 bases removed from V and 7 bases from J, the gap between germline ends came to 11 bases. CDR1 is MNHEY and CDR2 is SVGAGI in the germline V gene. CDR3 sequence (DNA): TGTGCCAGCAGTTCACAGGGAAGGAATTCACCCCTCCACTTT. It codes for CASSSQGRNSPLHF.

This chain links TRBV4-1 with TRBJ2-3; D remains unclear. V lost 1 base, J lost 3 bases, and 8 bases lay in between. The CDR3 contains 14 residues. Germline lookup yields CDR1 MGHRA and CDR2 YSYEKL. The CDR3 DNA reads TGCGCCAGCAGCCAAGGATGGAGAACAGATACGCAGTATTTT. Its translation: CASSQGWRTDTQYF.

This chain links TRBV19 with TRBJ2-1; no firm D call. The CDR3 runs to 14 residues. CDR1 LNHDA and CDR2 SQIVND come from the germline V gene (reference sequence). V lost 9 bases and J lost 1, with 13 bases in between. The CDR3 DNA reads as TGTGCCAGCACCTCCGGGTATTCCTACAATGAGCAGTTCTTC. This sequence encodes CASTSGYSYNEQFF.

The chain links TRBV7-9 to TRBJ1-2; D gene unclear. The V end was cut by 8 bases, the J end by 8 bases, with 9 bases between. Germline CDR1 SEHNR, CDR2 FQNEAQ (reference sequence). The CDR3 covers 10 residues. CDR3 amino acids: CASSIIGYTF. The CDR3 nucleotides are TGTGCCAGCTCCATAATCGGCTACACCTTC.

CDR3 amino acids: CASSNQGVRDEQFF. The DNA for the CDR3 is TGTGCCAGTAGTAATCAGGGGGTACGAGATGAGCAGTTCTTC. The gene calls are TRBV19 and TRBJ2-1, with 7 bases that match TRBD1. The V segment lost 4 bases and the J segment 8 bases; nucleotides outside the gene matches: 8. This CDR3 is 14 amino acids long. Germline V gene lookup returns CDR1 LNHDA and CDR2 SQIVND (reference sequence). Based on the CDR3 plus reference TRBV19 and TRBJ2-1, the full variable domain is DGGITQSPKYLFRKEGQNVTLSCEQNLNHDAMYWYRQDPGQGLRLIYYSQIVNDFQKGDIAEGYSVSREKKESFPLTVTSAQKNPTAFYLCASSNQGVRDEQFFGPGTRLTVL.

The gene calls are TRBV21-1 and TRBJ1-2; the D call TRBD1 from the table was never checked on the DNA. TRBV21-1 is a pseudogene locus. There are 17 residues in the CDR3. In DNA, the CDR3 is TGTGCCAGCAGCAAGACGACAGGGGGCACGACAGGCGATGGCTACACCTTC. It specifies CASSKTTGGTTGDGYTF.

The chain links TRBV6-5 to TRBJ2-1; possible D gene TRBD1, 6 bases. The CDR3 is made up of 14 amino acids. With 4 bases removed from V and 7 bases from J, the gap between germline ends came to 14 bases. Germline loops: CDR1 MNHEY, CDR2 SVGAGI. The DNA of the CDR3 is TGTGCCAGCAGTTCCGCCGGGACATGGAATGAGCAGTTCTTC. It is translated as CASSSAGTWNEQFF.

The chain uses TRBV5-1 and TRBJ1-6, with TRBD1 matching over 10 bases. Germline-derived CDR1 and CDR2 are SGHRS and YFSETQ. Trimming removed 4 bases from V and 7 bases from J; junction bases left unmatched: 14. CDR3 size: 18 residues. The DNA for the CDR3 is TGCGCCAGCAGCAATCCGACCGGGACAGGGGCTGTAAATTCACCCCTCCACTTT. Its protein product is CASSNPTGTGAVNSPLHF.

This clone has just one count. This rearrangement joins TRBV12-3 or TRBV12-4 to TRBJ1-2; D is uncertain. This CDR3 is 13 amino acids long. V was shortened by 2 bases and J by 5 bases, with 9 bases between the two germline ends. DNA for the CDR3: TGTGCCAGCAGTTTACAACGTCAGTATGGCTACACCTTC. Amino acids: CASSLQRQYGYTF.